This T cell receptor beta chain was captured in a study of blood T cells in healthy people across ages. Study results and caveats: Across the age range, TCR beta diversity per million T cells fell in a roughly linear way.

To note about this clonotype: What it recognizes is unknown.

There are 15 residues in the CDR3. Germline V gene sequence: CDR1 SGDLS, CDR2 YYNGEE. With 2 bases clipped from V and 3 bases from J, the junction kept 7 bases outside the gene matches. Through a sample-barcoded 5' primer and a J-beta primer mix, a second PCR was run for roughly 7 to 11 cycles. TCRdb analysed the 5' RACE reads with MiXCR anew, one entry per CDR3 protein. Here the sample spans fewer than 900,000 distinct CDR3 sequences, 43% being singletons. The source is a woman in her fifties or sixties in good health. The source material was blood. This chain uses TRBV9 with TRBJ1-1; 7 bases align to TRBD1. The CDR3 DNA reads TGTGCCAGCAGCGTGACAGGGAGGTCGGACACTGAAGCTTTCTTT. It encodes CASSVTGRSDTEAFF.